These 30 T cell receptor beta chains share one sample of origin, sequenced in a study of blood T cell repertoires in COVID-19. Repertoires were generated with immunoSEQ multiplex PCR, while TCRdb's copy carries only in-frame clones and drops some. The sample records 200,000 to 250,000 clones, 87% being singletons. Sequenced input: PBMCs or T cells enriched from blood (not recorded which). These receptors were collected from a woman aged 25 to 39 with acute COVID-19.

Here the CDR3 DNA reads TGTGCCAGCAGTCCCATCTCTCAGAGGGGCTACACCTTC. The encoded protein is CASSPISQRGYTF. The chain combines TRBV27 with TRBJ1-2; D remains ambiguous. The CDR3 has 13 residues. Germline assignment: CDR1 MNHEY and CDR2 SMNVEV (reference sequence). The germline V and J ends were trimmed by 5 bases and 8 bases, with 15 bases remaining between them.

V gene TRBV5-4 combines with J gene TRBJ2-1, with 8 bases lining up with TRBD2. This CDR3 spans 15 amino acids. The V gene end was trimmed by 2 bases and the J gene end by 10 bases; junction bases not matched to a gene: 11. Germline loops: CDR1 SGHNT, CDR2 YYREEE (reference sequence). The CDR3 reads CASSFTGGLGGEQFF. The CDR3 nucleotides read TGTGCCAGCAGCTTTACGGGGGGGCTAGGAGGGGAGCAGTTCTTC.

The V and J genes are TRBV3-1 (or the pseudogene TRBV3-2) and TRBJ1-2; D unclear. The CDR3 contains 14 residues. With 2 bases removed from V and 8 bases from J, the gap between germline ends came to 15 bases. From germline, CDR1 is LGHDT and CDR2 YNNKEL (reference sequence). CDR3 bases: TGTGCCAGCAGCCAATACGATTTAGGAGACGGCTACACCTTC. Translated, it gives CASSQYDLGDGYTF.

The chain links TRBV6-2 or TRBV6-3 to TRBJ2-1; 11 bases are shared with TRBD2. Germline CDR1 MNHEY, CDR2 SVGEGT. The CDR3 has 15 amino acids. Trimming at V came to 2 bases and at J to 11 bases, leaving 8 bases not matched to a gene. The CDR3 loop is CASSYPLAGEDQQFF. CDR3 nucleotide sequence: TGTGCCAGCAGTTACCCACTAGCGGGAGAAGATCAGCAGTTCTTC.

The chain combines TRBV6-2 or TRBV6-3 with TRBJ2-7, with D tentatively TRBD1 (5 bases). Per germline, CDR1 MNHEY and CDR2 SVGEGT. The V and J ends lost 5 bases and 4 bases respectively, with 12 bases between them. The CDR3 spans 13 residues. The DNA of the CDR3 is TGTGCCAGCAGTAATCAATACAGGTACGAGCAGTACTTC. Translated, it gives CASSNQYRYEQYF.

This chain uses TRBV19 with TRBJ1-6; the D gene is possibly TRBD1 (5 bases). Trimming pared 7 bases from V and 8 bases from J, leaving 12 bases between. Germline loops: CDR1 LNHDA, CDR2 SQIVND (reference sequence). CDR3 length: 13 amino acids. The CDR3 protein is CASTGTGDSPLHF. The CDR3 nucleotides are TGTGCCAGTACCGGGACTGGCGATTCACCCCTCCACTTT.

This chain links TRBV3-1 (or the pseudogene TRBV3-2) with TRBJ1-3, with TRBD1 as a possible D gene (5 bases). The CDR3 consists of 15 residues. The V gene lost 2 bases and the J gene lost 0 bases, with 8 bases spanning the gap. The germline CDR1 and CDR2 sequences are LGHDT and YNNKEL (reference sequence). CDR3 protein: CASSQSGISGNTIYF. The CDR3 DNA reads as TGTGCCAGCAGCCAATCAGGGATCTCTGGAAACACCATATATTTT.

The rearrangement links TRBV20-1 to TRBJ1-3; D perhaps matches TRBD1 (5 bases). The CDR3 consists of 11 residues. Per the germline V gene, CDR1 is DFQATT and CDR2 is SNEGSKA (reference sequence). The V gene lost 6 bases and the J gene lost 4 bases, with 7 bases spanning the gap. The CDR3 nucleotides read TGCAGTGCCCAGGGAGGAAACACCATATATTTT. Translated, it gives CSAQGGNTIYF.

This clone was picked up one time. The chain uses TRBV12-3 or TRBV12-4 and TRBJ1-1, with D uncertain. The CDR3 covers 12 residues. Trimming removed 10 bases at V and 11 bases at J, with 20 bases between. As DNA, the CDR3 is TGTGCCAACCAGCCTAGAATTGGATTGGCTTTCTTT. As protein: CANQPRIGLAFF.

The gene calls are TRBV5-1 and TRBJ2-1, with 7 bases matching TRBD1. The J segment lost 7 bases and the V segment lost 4 bases, leaving 8 bases of the junction unmatched. The germline CDR1 and CDR2 sequences are SGHRS and YFSETQ. This CDR3 spans 14 amino acids. The CDR3 sequence: CASSRGQSNNEQFF. CDR3 coding DNA: TGCGCCAGCAGCAGGGGACAGTCCAATAATGAGCAGTTCTTC.

V usage is TRBV5-6 and J usage is TRBJ1-6; 8 nucleotides agree with TRBD1. From germline, CDR1 is SGHDT and CDR2 YYEEEE. This CDR3 is built from 16 residues. After removal of 5 bases from V and 7 bases from J, the junction contained 11 bases not matched to a gene. CDR3: CASSFRTGSRNSPLHF. The CDR3 DNA reads as TGTGCCAGCAGTTTCCGGACAGGGTCACGGAATTCACCCCTCCACTTT.

The CDR3, as DNA: TGTGCCAGTAGTATAGATCTGCTGGGGCTAAGCTCCTATAATTCACCCCTCCACTTT. As protein: CASSIDLLGLSSYNSPLHF. The genes are TRBV19 and TRBJ1-6; TRBD1 might be the D (5 bases). Germline V gene data show CDR1 as LNHDA and CDR2 as SQIVND (reference sequence). Trimming left V 0 bases short and J 0 bases short, with 15 bases between. The CDR3 loop spans 19 amino acids. Based on the CDR3 plus reference TRBV19 and TRBJ1-6, the full variable domain is DGGITQSPKYLFRKEGQNVTLSCEQNLNHDAMYWYRQDPGQGLRLIYYSQIVNDFQKGDIAEGYSVSREKKESFPLTVTSAQKNPTAFYLCASSIDLLGLSSYNSPLHFGNGTRLTVT.

This chain uses TRBV2 with TRBJ2-3; D gene uncertain. V gave up 8 bases and J gave up 1 base, with 10 bases separating them. The CDR3 consists of 13 residues. Per germline, CDR1 SNHLY and CDR2 FYNNEI. CDR3 coding DNA: TGTGCCAGCCTGGCTGGTGGCACAGATACGCAGTATTTT. It codes for CASLAGGTDTQYF.

The rearrangement links TRBV5-1 to TRBJ1-1, with no clear D. Per the germline V gene, CDR1 is SGHRS and CDR2 is YFSETQ. CDR3 size: 13 residues. Trimming took off 0 bases at V and 6 bases at J, with 9 bases between the two ends. CDR3 in amino acids: CASSLDPLAEAFF. CDR3 coding DNA: TGCGCCAGCAGCTTGGATCCCCTCGCTGAAGCTTTCTTT.

This chain uses TRBV6-5 with TRBJ1-1; 9 bases agree with TRBD1. Germline V gene sequence: CDR1 MNHEY, CDR2 SVGAGI. Germline trimming cut 5 bases from V and 4 bases from J; bases unmatched to any gene: 2. This CDR3 region has 13 residues. The CDR3 spells CASSLDRGTEAFF. The CDR3 DNA follows: TGTGCCAGCAGTCTGGACAGGGGCACTGAAGCTTTCTTT.

The chain uses TRBV28 and TRBJ2-7; 8 bases line up with TRBD1. The CDR3 is 13 residues long. Germline trimming cut 6 bases from V and 3 bases from J; bases unmatched to any gene: 4. Germline loops: CDR1 MDHEN, CDR2 SYDVKM. DNA of the CDR3: TGTGCCAGCAGCGGACAGGGAAACTACGAGCAGTACTTC. It yields the protein CASSGQGNYEQYF. Looking up the rest from reference TRBV28 and TRBJ2-7 gives the full variable domain: DVKVTQSSRYLVKRTGEKVFLECVQDMDHENMFWYRQDPGLGLRLIYFSYDVKMKEKGDIPEGYSVSREKKERFSLILESASTNQTSMYLCASSGQGNYEQYFGPGTRLTVT.

The chain joins TRBV4-1 to TRBJ2-7, with D perhaps TRBD1 (5 bases). CDR3 length: 15 amino acids. The V and J ends lost 1 base and 1 base respectively, with 11 bases between them. Germline CDR1 and CDR2: MGHRA and YSYEKL. The CDR3 spells CASSQVGDSSYEQYF. CDR3 DNA: TGCGCCAGCAGCCAAGTGGGTGACAGTTCCTACGAGCAGTACTTC.

This clone was seen just once. The chain recombines TRBV3-1 (or the pseudogene TRBV3-2) with TRBJ1-1; D is uncertain. CDR1 and CDR2 from the germline V gene are LGHDT and YNNKEL (reference sequence). Trimming took off 1 base at V and 11 bases at J, with 11 bases between the two ends. This CDR3 spans 12 amino acids. The CDR3 DNA reads TGTGCCAGCAGCCAAGGGCCCGGGAGGGCTTTCTTT. This sequence encodes CASSQGPGRAFF.

The V call is TRBV7-8, the J call TRBJ2-1, with 10 bases that match TRBD1. This CDR3 has 14 amino acids. J gave up 9 bases and V 3 bases, and 5 bases lay outside the gene matches. CDR1 SGHVS and CDR2 FQNEAQ come from the germline V gene. The CDR3 DNA sequence: TGTGCCAGCAGCTTTGGACAGGGGGGTAGTGAGCAGTTCTTC. Translated, it gives CASSFGQGGSEQFF.

The chain couples TRBV21-1 to TRBJ1-2; the listed D gene, TRBD1, was not tested against the DNA. TRBV21-1 is classified as a pseudogene. The CDR3 loop spans 14 amino acids. The CDR3, as DNA: TGTGCCAGCAGCTACGGACAGGGGGCTGAAGGCTACACCTTC. Translation: CASSYGQGAEGYTF.

This chain uses TRBV11-3 with TRBJ2-2; tentative D call: TRBD1 (6 bases). The V end lost 8 bases, the J end lost 1 base, and 17 bases lay between the germline ends. The V gene's germline CDR1 is SGHNT and CDR2 YENEEA. The CDR3 loop spans 16 amino acids. CDR3 DNA sequence: TGTGCCAGCGGGACAAACAGGGTCGAGAACACCGGGGAGCTGTTTTTT. As protein: CASGTNRVENTGELFF.

This chain joins TRBV27 and TRBJ2-7; 8 positions agree with TRBD2. CDR3 size: 14 residues. Trimming at V came to 3 bases and at J to 5 bases, leaving 6 bases not matched to a gene. Germline CDR1 and CDR2: MNHEY and SMNVEV (reference sequence). Written as DNA, the CDR3 is TGTGCCAGCAGTTTGAGCGGGGGCCTCAACGAGCAGTACTTC. It yields the protein CASSLSGGLNEQYF.

The V and J genes are TRBV3-1 (or the pseudogene TRBV3-2) and TRBJ1-1; 10 nucleotides agree with TRBD1. V trimming: 4 bases; J trimming: 6 bases; junction bases outside the gene matches: 11. Germline loops: CDR1 LGHDT, CDR2 YNNKEL (reference sequence). There are 16 residues in the CDR3. The CDR3 here is CASSRWRDRGYPEAFF. CDR3 DNA sequence: TGTGCCAGCAGCCGATGGCGGGACAGGGGATATCCTGAAGCTTTCTTT.

This rearrangement joins TRBV30 to TRBJ2-3; D may be TRBD1 (6 bases). Between the trimmed V and J ends, which lost 4 bases and 4 bases, there was a span of 12 bases. CDR1 GTSNPN and CDR2 SVGIG come from the germline V gene (reference sequence). The CDR3 is 13 residues long. The CDR3 loop is CAWTNRVPDTQYF. The CDR3 DNA sequence: TGTGCCTGGACTAACAGGGTACCAGATACGCAGTATTTT. The variable domain in full, with the rest retrieved from reference TRBV30 and TRBJ2-3, is SQTIHQWPATLVQPVGSPLSLECTVEGTSNPNLYWYRQAAGRGLQLLFYSVGIGQISSEVPQNLSASRPQDRQFILSSKKLLLSDSGFYLCAWTNRVPDTQYFGPGTRLTVL.

The chain is built from TRBV10-3 and TRBJ2-7; TRBD2 might be the D (5 bases). There are 16 residues in the CDR3. CDR1 is ENHRY and CDR2 is SYGVKD in the germline V gene. Trimming pared 0 bases from V and 0 bases from J, leaving 12 bases between. The CDR3 nucleotides read TGTGCCATCAGTGAGTCGTCCGGGGATCTCTCCTACGAGCAGTACTTC. Its protein is CAISESSGDLSYEQYF.

The chain combines TRBV15 with TRBJ1-6; TRBD1 might be the D (6 bases). This CDR3 is 13 amino acids long. Trimming stripped 3 bases from V and 9 bases from J, with 9 bases between. The germline V gene encodes CDR1 LNHNV and CDR2 YYDKDF (reference sequence). The CDR3 sequence is CATSRDSFSPLHF. The CDR3 DNA reads as TGTGCCACCAGCAGGGACAGCTTTTCACCCCTCCACTTT.

The chain recombines TRBV5-8 with TRBJ1-1, with D unresolved. This CDR3 spans 16 amino acids. The V end was cut by 0 bases, the J end by 0 bases, with 12 bases between. CDR1 is SGHTS and CDR2 is YDEGEE in the germline V gene. The CDR3 bases are TGTGCCAGCAGCTTGGCGGGAATGGAGATGAACACTGAAGCTTTCTTT. The encoded protein is CASSLAGMEMNTEAFF.

The chain has TRBV7-3 and TRBJ1-1, with 8 bases lining up with TRBD1. CDR1 SGHTA and CDR2 FQGTGA come from the germline V gene. The CDR3 extends over 15 amino acids. Unmatched junction bases numbered 8, after V lost 4 bases and J lost 4 bases. The CDR3 DNA is TGTGCCAGCAGCTCCACCGGGACAGGAAGCACTGAAGCTTTCTTT. Protein sequence: CASSSTGTGSTEAFF. The variable domain in full, with the rest retrieved from reference TRBV7-3 and TRBJ1-1, is GAGVSQTPSNKVTEKGKYVELRCDPISGHTALYWYRQSLGQGPEFLIYFQGTGAADDSGLPNDRFFAVRPEGSVSTLKIQRTERGDSAVYLCASSSTGTGSTEAFFGQGTRLTVV.

The rearrangement joins TRBV4-1 to TRBJ1-1; 11 bases match TRBD1. J was trimmed by 4 bases and V by 1 base; bases with no gene match: 5. The CDR3 loop spans 16 amino acids. Germline V CDR1 and CDR2: MGHRA, YSYEKL. The CDR3 is CASSQVGQGASTEAFF. The CDR3 nucleotides read TGCGCCAGCAGCCAAGTCGGACAGGGGGCGAGCACTGAAGCTTTCTTT.

This clone has only one observation. The chain recombines TRBV30 with TRBJ1-2; 7 bases map to TRBD1. The CDR3 is 13 amino acids. Germline CDR1 is GTSNPN and CDR2 is SVGIG (reference sequence). The V and J ends lost 4 bases and 1 base, in that order; junction bases with no gene match: 3. The CDR3 DNA reads TGTGCCTGGAATCGGGACAGTAACTATGGCTACACCTTC. This gives the protein CAWNRDSNYGYTF.